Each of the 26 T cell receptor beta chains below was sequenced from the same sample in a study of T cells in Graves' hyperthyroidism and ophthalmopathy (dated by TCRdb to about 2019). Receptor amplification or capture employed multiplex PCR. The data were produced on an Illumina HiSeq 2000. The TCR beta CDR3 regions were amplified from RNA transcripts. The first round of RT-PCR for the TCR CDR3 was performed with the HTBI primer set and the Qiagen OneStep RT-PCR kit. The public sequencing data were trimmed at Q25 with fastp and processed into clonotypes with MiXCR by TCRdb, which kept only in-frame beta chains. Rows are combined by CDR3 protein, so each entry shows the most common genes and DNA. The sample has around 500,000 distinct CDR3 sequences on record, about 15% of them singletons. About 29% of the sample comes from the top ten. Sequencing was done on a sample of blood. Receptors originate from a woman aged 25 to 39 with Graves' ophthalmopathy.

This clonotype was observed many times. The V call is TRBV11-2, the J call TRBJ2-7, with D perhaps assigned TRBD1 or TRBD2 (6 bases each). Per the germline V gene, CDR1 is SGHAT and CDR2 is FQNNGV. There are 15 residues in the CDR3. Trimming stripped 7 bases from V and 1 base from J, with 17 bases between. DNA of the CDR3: TGTGCCAGCACTTTAGGGGGACTTGATTCCTACGAGCAGTACTTC. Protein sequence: CASTLGGLDSYEQYF. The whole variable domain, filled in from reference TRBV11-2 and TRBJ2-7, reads EAGVAQSPRYKIIEKRQSVAFWCNPISGHATLYWYQQILGQGPKLLIQFQNNGVVDDSQLPKDRFSAERLKGVDSTLKIQPAKLEDSAVYLCASTLGGLDSYEQYFGPGTRLTVT.

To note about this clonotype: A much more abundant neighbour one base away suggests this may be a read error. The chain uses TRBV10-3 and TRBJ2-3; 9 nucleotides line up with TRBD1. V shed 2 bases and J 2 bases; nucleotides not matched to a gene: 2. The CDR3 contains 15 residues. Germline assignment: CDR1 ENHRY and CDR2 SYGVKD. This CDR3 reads CAISEGTGHTDTQYF. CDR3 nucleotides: TGTGCCATCAGTGAGGGGACAGGGCACACAGATACGCAGTATTTT.

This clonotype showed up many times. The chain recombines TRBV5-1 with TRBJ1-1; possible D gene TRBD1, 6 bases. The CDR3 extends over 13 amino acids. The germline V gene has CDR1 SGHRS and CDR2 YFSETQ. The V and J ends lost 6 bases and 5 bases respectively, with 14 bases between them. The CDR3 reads CASTGAVGTEAFF. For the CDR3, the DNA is TGCGCCAGCACAGGGGCAGTGGGGACTGAAGCTTTCTTT.

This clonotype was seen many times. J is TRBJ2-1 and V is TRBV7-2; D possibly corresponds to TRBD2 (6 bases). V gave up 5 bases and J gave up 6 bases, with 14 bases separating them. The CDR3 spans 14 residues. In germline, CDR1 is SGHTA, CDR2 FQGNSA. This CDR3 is CASSPPSAFNEQFF. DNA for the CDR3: TGTGCCAGCAGCCCTCCTAGCGCCTTCAATGAGCAGTTCTTC.

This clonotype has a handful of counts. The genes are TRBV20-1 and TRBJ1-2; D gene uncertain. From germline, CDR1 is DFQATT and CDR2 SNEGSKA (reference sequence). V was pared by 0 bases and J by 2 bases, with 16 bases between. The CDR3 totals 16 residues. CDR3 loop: CSARDARGKVNYGYTF. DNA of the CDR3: TGCAGTGCTAGAGATGCCCGGGGTAAAGTGAACTATGGCTACACCTTC.

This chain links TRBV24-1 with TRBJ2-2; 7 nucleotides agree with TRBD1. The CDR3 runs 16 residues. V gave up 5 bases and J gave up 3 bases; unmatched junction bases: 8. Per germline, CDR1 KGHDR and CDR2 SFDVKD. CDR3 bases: TGTGCCACCAGTGGCTCTCGGACAGGAGACACCGGGGAGCTGTTTTTT. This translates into CATSGSRTGDTGELFF.

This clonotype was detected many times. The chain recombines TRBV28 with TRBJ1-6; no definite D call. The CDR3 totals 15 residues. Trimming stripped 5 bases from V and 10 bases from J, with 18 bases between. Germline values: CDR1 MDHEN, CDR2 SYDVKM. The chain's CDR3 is CASSPHGESGSPLHF. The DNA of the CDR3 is TGTGCCAGCAGTCCCCATGGGGAGTCGGGCTCACCCCTCCACTTT.

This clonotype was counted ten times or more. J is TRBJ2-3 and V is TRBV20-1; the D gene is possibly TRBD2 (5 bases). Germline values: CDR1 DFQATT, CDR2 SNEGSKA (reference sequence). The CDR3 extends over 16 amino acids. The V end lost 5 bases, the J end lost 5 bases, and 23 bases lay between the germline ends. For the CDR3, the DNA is TGCAGTGCTTCATCAGTGGGTGGCCTGAGGGTAGATACGCAGTATTTT. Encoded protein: CSASSVGGLRVDTQYF.

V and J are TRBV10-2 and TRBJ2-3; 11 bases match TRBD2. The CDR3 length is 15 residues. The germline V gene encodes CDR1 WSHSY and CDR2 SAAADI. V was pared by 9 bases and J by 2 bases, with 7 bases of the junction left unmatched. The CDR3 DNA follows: TGCGCCAGTGAGGGACTAGCGGAAAACACAGATACGCAGTATTTT. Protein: CASEGLAENTDTQYF.

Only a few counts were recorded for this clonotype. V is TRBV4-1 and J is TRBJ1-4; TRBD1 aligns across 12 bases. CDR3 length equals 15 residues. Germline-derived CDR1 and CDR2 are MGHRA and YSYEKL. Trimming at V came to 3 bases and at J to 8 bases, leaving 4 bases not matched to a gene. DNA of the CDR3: TGCGCCAGCAGCCAGGGGACAGGGGGCAACGAAAAACTGTTTTTT. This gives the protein CASSQGTGGNEKLFF.

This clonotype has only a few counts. The CDR3 region is CSVEDVDRNEQYF. Here the CDR3 DNA reads TGCAGCGTTGAAGATGTCGACAGGAACGAGCAGTACTTC. J is TRBJ2-7 and V is TRBV29-1; a possible D gene is TRBD1 (6 bases). Trimming cost V 0 bases and J 5 bases, with 11 bases left between them. Germline values: CDR1 SQVTM, CDR2 ANQGSEA. The CDR3 is 13 residues long.

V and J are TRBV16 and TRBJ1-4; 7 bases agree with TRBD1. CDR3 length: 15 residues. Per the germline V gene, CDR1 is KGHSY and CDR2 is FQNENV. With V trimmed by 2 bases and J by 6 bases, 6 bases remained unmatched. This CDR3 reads CASSQMGQLHEKLFF. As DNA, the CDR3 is TGTGCCAGCAGCCAAATGGGACAGCTACATGAAAAACTGTTTTTT.

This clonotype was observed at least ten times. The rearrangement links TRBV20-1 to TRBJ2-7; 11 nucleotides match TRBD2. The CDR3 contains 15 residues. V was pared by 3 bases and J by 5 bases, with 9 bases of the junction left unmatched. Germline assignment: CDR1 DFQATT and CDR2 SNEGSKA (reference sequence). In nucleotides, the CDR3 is TGCAGTGCTAGCCCTTCCACTAGCGGGAGCGACGAGCAGTACTTC. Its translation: CSASPSTSGSDEQYF.

In DNA, the CDR3 is TGCGCCAGCAGCCAAGAGAGGGGGATGAATCAGCCCCAGCATTTT. Translated, it gives CASSQERGMNQPQHF. The chain couples TRBV4-3 to TRBJ1-5; a possible D gene is TRBD1 (6 bases). Germline-derived CDR1 and CDR2 are LGHNA and YSLEER. Trimming stripped 0 bases from V and 4 bases from J, with 10 bases between. The CDR3 contains 15 residues.

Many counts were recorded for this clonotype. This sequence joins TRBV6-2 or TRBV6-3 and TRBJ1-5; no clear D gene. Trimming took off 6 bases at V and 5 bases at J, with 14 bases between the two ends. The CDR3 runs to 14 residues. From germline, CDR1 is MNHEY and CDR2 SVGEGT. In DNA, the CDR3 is TGTGCCAGCAGCCCCTCGGCGAGGGATCAGCCCCAGCATTTT. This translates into CASSPSARDQPQHF.

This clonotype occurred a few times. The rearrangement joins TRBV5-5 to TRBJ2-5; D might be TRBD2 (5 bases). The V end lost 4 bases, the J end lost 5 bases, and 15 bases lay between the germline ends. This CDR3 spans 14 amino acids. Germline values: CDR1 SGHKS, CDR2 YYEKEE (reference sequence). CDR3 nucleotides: TGTGCCAGCAGCCTTCAGACACTAGGGGAGACCCAGTACTTC. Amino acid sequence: CASSLQTLGETQYF.

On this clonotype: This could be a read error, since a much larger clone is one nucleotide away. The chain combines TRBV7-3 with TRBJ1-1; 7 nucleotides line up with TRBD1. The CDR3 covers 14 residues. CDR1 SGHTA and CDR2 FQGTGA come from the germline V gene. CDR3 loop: CSSSSLAGGSEAFF. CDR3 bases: TGTTCCAGCAGCTCGCTGGCAGGGGGTTCTGAAGCTTTCTTT.

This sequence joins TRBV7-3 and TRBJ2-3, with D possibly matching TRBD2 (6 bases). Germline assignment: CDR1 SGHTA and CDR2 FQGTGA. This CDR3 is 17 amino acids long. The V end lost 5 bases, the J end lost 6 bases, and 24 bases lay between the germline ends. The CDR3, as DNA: TGTGCCAGCAGCCCGGGAACTAGACTAGATAGTTATGATACGCAGTATTTT. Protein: CASSPGTRLDSYDTQYF.

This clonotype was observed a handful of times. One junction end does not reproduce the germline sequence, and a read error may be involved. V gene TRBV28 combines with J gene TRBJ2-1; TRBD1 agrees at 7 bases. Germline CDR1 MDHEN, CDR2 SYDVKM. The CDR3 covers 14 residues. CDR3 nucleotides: TGTGCCACCCAGGACGGGACAGACTACAATGGGCAGTTCTTC. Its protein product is CATQDGTDYNGQFF.

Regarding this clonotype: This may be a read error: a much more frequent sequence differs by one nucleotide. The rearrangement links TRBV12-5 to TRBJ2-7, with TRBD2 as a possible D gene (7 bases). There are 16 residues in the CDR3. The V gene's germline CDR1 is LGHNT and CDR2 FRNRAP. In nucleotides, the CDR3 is TGTGCTAGTGGTTTCCCAGGGGAGGGGAGCTCCTACGAGCAGTGCTTC. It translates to CASGFPGEGSSYEQCF.

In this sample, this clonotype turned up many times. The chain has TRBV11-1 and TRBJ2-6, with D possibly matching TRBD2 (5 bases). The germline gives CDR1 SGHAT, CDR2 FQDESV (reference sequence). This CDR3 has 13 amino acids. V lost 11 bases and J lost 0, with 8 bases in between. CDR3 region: CASRDSGANVLTF. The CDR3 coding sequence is TGTGCCTCCCGGGACTCTGGGGCCAACGTCCTGACTTTC. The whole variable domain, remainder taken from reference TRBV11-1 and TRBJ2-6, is EAEVAQSPRYKITEKSQAVAFWCDPISGHATLYWYRQILGQGPELLVQFQDESVVDDSQLPKDRFSAERLKGVDSTLKIQPAELGDSAMYLCASRDSGANVLTFGAGSRLTVL.

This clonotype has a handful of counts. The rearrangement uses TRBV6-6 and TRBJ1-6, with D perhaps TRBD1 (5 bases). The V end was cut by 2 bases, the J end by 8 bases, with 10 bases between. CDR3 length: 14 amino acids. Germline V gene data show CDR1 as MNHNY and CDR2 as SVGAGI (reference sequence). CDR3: CASSYKGPDSPLHF. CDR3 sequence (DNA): TGTGCCAGCAGTTACAAGGGGCCGGATTCACCCCTCCACTTT.

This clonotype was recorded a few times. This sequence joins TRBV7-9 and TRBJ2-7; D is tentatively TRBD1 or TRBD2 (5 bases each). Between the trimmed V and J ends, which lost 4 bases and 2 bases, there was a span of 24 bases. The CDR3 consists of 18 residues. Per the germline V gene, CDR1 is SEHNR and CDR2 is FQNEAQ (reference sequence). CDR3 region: CASSWVGGGALRPYEQYF. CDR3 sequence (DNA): TGTGCCAGCAGCTGGGTCGGAGGTGGGGCTCTACGCCCCTACGAGCAGTACTTC.

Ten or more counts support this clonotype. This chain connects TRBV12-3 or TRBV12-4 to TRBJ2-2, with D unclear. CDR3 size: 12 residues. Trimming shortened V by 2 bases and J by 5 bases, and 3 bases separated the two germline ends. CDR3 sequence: CASSLPTGELFF. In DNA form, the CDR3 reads TGTGCCAGCAGTTTACCTACCGGGGAGCTGTTTTTT.

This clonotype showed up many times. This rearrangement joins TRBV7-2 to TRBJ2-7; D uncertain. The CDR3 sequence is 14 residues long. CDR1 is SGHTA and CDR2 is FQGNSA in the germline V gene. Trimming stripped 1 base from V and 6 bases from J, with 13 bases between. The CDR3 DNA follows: TGTGCCAGCAGCTTAGGAGGCCCGAGAGGCGAGCAGTACTTC. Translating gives CASSLGGPRGEQYF.

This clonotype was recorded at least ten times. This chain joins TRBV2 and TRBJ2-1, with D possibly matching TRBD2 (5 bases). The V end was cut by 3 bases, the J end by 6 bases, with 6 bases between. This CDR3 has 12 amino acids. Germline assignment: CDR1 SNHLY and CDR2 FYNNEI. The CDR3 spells CASSDLANEQFF. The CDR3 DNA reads TGTGCCAGCAGTGACCTAGCCAATGAGCAGTTCTTC. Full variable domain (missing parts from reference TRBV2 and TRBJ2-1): EPEVTQTPSHQVTQMGQEVILRCVPISNHLYFYWYRQILGQKVEFLVSFYNNEISEKSEIFDDQFSVERPDGSNFTLKIRSTKLEDSAMYFCASSDLANEQFFGPGTRLTVL.